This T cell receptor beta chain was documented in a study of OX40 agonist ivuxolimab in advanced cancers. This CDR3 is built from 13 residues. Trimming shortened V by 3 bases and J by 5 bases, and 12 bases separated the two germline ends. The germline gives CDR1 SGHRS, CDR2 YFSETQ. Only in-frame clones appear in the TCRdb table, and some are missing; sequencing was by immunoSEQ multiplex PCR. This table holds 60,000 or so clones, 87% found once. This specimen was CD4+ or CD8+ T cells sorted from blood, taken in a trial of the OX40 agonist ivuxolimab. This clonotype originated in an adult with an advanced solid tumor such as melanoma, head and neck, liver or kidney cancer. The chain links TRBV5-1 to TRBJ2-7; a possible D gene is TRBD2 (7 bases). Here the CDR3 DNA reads TGCGCCAGCAGCTACGCGGGGGCAAACGAGCAGTACTTC. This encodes CASSYAGANEQYF.